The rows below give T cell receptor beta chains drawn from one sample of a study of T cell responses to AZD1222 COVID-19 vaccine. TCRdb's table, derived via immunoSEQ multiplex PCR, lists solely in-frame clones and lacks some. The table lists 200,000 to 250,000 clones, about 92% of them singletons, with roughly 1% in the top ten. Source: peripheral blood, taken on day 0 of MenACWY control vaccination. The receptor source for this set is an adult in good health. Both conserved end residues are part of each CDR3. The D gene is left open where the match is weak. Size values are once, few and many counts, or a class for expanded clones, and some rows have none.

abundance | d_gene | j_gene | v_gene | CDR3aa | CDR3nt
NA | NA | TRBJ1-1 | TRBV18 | CASSPSGTANTEAFF | TGTGCCAGCTCACCGTCCGGGACGGCTAACACTGAAGCTTTCTTT
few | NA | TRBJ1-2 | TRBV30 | CAWSINTWTAVNYGYTF | TGTGCCTGGAGTATAAATACGTGGACGGCGGTTAACTATGGCTACACCTTC
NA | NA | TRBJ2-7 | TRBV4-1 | CASSQGGGVGTYEQYF | TGCGCCAGCAGCCAAGGCGGTGGGGTGGGCACCTACGAGCAGTACTTC
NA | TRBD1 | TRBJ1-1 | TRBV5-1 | CASSLLGGLDGEAFF | TGCGCCAGCAGCTTACTAGGGGGCCTGGACGGTGAAGCTTTCTTT
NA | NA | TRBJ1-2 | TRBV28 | CASSPTTGASLGYTF | TGTGCCAGCAGTCCAACCACCGGGGCGTCCCTTGGCTACACCTTC
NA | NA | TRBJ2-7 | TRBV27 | CASSLSPGQGPYEQYF | TGTGCCAGCAGTTTATCTCCGGGGCAGGGACCCTACGAGCAGTACTTC
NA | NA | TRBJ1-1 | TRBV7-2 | CASSETGGPTEAFF | TGTGCCAGCAGCGAGACGGGGGGGCCCACTGAAGCTTTCTTT
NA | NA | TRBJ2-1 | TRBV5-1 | CASSLNPQGYNEQFF | TGCGCCAGCAGCTTGAATCCTCAGGGATACAATGAGCAGTTCTTC
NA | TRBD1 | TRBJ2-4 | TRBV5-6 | CASSQGTGALRAKNIQYF | TGTGCCAGCAGCCAGGGGACAGGGGCGCTACGGGCCAAAAACATTCAGTACTTC
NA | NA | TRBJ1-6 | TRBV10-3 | CAISGAGLEISPLHF | TGTGCCATCAGTGGAGCAGGGCTAGAAATTTCACCCCTCCACTTT
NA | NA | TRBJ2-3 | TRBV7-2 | CASSAQAGPTDTQYF | TGTGCCAGCAGTGCCCAAGCGGGCCCCACAGATACGCAGTATTTT
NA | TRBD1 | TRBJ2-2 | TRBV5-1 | CASSFSGQQTGELFF | TGCGCCAGCAGCTTTTCGGGACAGCAAACCGGGGAGCTGTTTTTT
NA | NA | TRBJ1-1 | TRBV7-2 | CASSSVRQSEAFF | TGTGCCAGCAGCTCGGTCCGACAGAGCGAAGCTTTCTTT
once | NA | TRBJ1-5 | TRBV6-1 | CASSEGKFSNQPQHF | TGTGCCAGCAGTGAGGGGAAGTTTAGCAATCAGCCCCAGCATTTT
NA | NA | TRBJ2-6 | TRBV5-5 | CASSSRTTSGANVLTF | TGTGCCAGCAGCTCCCGGACGACCTCTGGGGCCAACGTCCTGACTTTC
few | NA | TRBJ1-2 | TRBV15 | CATSRRDRSHGYTF | TGTGCCACCAGCAGACGTGACAGGTCCCATGGCTACACCTTC
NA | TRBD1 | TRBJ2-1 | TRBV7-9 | CASSSTGGLNEQFF | TGTGCCAGCAGCTCGACAGGGGGTTTAAATGAGCAGTTCTTC
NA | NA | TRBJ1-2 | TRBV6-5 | CASSYSAGRARGYTF | TGTGCCAGCAGTTACTCCGCAGGTCGGGCCCGTGGCTACACCTTC
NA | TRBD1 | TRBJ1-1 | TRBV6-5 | CASSYRGRTEAFF | TGTGCCAGCAGTTACAGGGGGCGGACTGAAGCTTTCTTT
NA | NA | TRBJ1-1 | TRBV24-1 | CATSVCGLRGCEAFF | TGTGCCACCAGTGTCTGTGGTTTACGGGGGTGTGAAGCTTTCTTT
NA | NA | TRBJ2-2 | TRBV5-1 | CASSLGQTANTGELFF | TGCGCCAGCAGCTTGGGACAGACAGCGAACACCGGGGAGCTGTTTTTT
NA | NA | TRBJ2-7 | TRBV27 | CASSGDSLYGQYF | TGTGCCAGCTCCGGGGACTCCCTTTACGGGCAGTACTTC
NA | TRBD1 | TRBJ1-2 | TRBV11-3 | CASSDPGQGDFRTF | TGTGCCAGCAGCGACCCGGGACAGGGAGATTTTAGGACCTTC
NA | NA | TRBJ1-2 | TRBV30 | CAWSPSGRTDNYGYTF | TGTGCCTGGAGTCCCTCGGGAAGGACCGATAACTATGGCTACACCTTC
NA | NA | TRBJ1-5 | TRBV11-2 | CASSLAGATQPQHF | TGTGCCAGCAGCTTAGCAGGGGCGACTCAGCCCCAGCATTTT
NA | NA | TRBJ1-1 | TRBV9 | CASSVGPDGSHTEAFF | TGTGCCAGCAGCGTAGGCCCCGACGGGTCTCACACTGAAGCTTTCTTT
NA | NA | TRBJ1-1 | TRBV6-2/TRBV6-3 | CASSYETVNTEAFF | TGTGCCAGCAGTTACGAGACGGTGAACACTGAAGCTTTCTTT
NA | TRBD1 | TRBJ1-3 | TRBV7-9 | CASSSSGGSGNTIYF | TGTGCCAGCAGCTCATCAGGGGGCTCTGGAAACACCATATATTTT
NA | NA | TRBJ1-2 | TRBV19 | CASSIGDQTNYGYTF | TGTGCCAGTAGTATCGGGGACCAAACGAACTATGGCTACACCTTC
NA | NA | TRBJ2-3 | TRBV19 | CAPTGSQRGPITDTQYF | TGTGCCCCGACAGGGTCACAGCGGGGGCCTATCACAGATACGCAGTATTTT
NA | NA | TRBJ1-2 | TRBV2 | CASKEANYGYTF | TGTGCCAGCAAGGAGGCTAACTATGGCTACACCTTC
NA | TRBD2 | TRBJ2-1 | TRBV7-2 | CASSLALAGTNEQFF | TGTGCCAGCAGCTTAGCACTAGCGGGAACCAATGAGCAGTTCTTC
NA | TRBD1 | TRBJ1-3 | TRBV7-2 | CASSSDRGSGNTIYF | TGTGCCAGCAGCTCGGACAGGGGTTCTGGAAACACCATATATTTT
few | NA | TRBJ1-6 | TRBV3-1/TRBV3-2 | CASSQVRGESPLHF | TGTGCCAGCAGCCAAGTCCGGGGCGAATCACCCCTCCACTTT
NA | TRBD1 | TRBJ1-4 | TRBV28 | CATGTVANEKLFF | TGTGCCACCGGGACAGTCGCTAATGAAAAACTGTTTTTT
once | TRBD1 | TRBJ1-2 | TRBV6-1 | CASSESGQEIYGYTF | TGTGCCAGCAGTGAGTCGGGACAGGAGATCTATGGCTACACCTTC
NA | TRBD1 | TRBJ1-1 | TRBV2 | CASWPGTGYTEAFF | TGTGCCAGTTGGCCCGGGACAGGATACACTGAAGCTTTCTTT
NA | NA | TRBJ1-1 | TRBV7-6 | CASSIDPGSTEAFF | TGTGCCAGCAGCATCGATCCAGGGAGTACTGAAGCTTTCTTT
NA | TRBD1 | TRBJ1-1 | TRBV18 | CASSRGQGAGTEAFF | TGTGCCAGCTCACGGGGACAGGGGGCGGGCACTGAAGCTTTCTTT
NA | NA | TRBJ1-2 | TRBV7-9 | CASSFGGQDGYTF | TGTGCCAGCAGCTTCGGGGGGCAGGATGGCTACACCTTC
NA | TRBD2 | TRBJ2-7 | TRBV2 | CASSGGGPYEQYF | TGTGCCAGCTCGGGGGGTGGACCCTACGAGCAGTACTTC
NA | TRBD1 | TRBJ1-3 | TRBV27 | CASSLWGQGGSGNTIYF | TGTGCCAGCAGTTTATGGGGACAGGGTGGCTCTGGAAACACCATATATTTT
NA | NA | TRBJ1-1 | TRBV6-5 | CASSDRRNTEAFF | TGTGCCAGCAGCGACAGGAGGAACACTGAAGCTTTCTTT
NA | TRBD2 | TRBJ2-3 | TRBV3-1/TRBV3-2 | CASRLAGLDTQYF | TGTGCCAGCCGATTAGCGGGACTAGATACGCAGTATTTT
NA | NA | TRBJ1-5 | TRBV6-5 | CASSTRLAADQPQHF | TGTGCCAGCAGTACTAGGTTGGCAGCAGATCAGCCCCAGCATTTT
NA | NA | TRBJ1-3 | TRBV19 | CASSISGDSGNTIYF | TGTGCCAGTAGTATCTCGGGTGACTCTGGAAACACCATATATTTT
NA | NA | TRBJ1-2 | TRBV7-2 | CASSRGGSYGYTF | TGTGCCAGCAGCCGGGGGGGGTCCTATGGCTACACCTTC
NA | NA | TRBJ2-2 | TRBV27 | CASSWNTGSGGELFF | TGTGCCAGCAGTTGGAACACAGGGTCGGGCGGGGAGCTGTTTTTT